This paragraph reports one T cell receptor (beta chain). Study processing details: Amplification of reference gene primers provided the estimated nucleated cell counts. Here immunoSEQ multiplex PCR was the method, and the copy in TCRdb shows in-frame clones only, minus some. V, J and clone size reflect that table, while D and trimming were determined from the DNA. The sample shows fewer than 250,000 clones, 83% of them seen only once. The sample belongs to a study of blood T cell repertoires in COVID-19. Everyone who took part was 18 to 89 years old, and they came from about 25 US areas. Participants were placed into cohorts based on the clinical history they reported. Contact with a PCR-confirmed or clinician-diagnosed COVID-19 case occurred within 2 weeks of entry. In germline, CDR1 is MDHEN, CDR2 SYDVKM. This CDR3 region has 16 residues. The ends lost 6 bases at V and 5 bases at J; junction bases unmatched: 13.

The source material was PBMCs or T cells enriched from blood (not recorded which). This TCR was recovered from a woman between 40 and 50 years old who had been exposed to COVID-19. The genes are TRBV28 and TRBJ1-1, with TRBD1 matching over 9 bases. CDR3 DNA sequence: TGTGCCAGCAGAGTTTTACCGGGACAGGGAAAGACTGAAGCTTTCTTT. Translation gives CASRVLPGQGKTEAFF.